These T cell receptor beta chains were read from a single sample in a study of human T cells and chemical hapten exposure. TCRdb recomputed calls from the RACE reads with MiXCR, one row per CDR3 protein. Among some 400,000 distinct CDR3 sequences listed, 4% to 5.5% were seen once. Sample: whole blood, taken in connection with sensitization to the hapten diphenylcyclopropenone (DPC). These TCRs come from a woman aged 50 to 65 with alopecia areata. Some clones in this sample may be carry-over from other donors' samples. Each CDR3 is given with its conserved first and last residue. Fields, in order: J gene, D gene, clone size, V gene, CDR3 DNA, CDR3 protein. The D gene is left open where the match is weak. The listing skips clone size in some rows; elsewhere it reads once, few, many or a size class.

J gene: TRBJ2-7
D gene: -
clone size: many
V gene: TRBV10-3
CDR3 DNA: TGTGCCATCAAGGCTACCGCGGGGGAGCAGTACTTC
CDR3 protein: CAIKATAGEQYF

J gene: TRBJ1-6
D gene: -
clone size: few
V gene: TRBV6-1
CDR3 DNA: TGTGCCAGCAATGGAGGATTCTATAATTCACCCCTCCACTTT
CDR3 protein: CASNGGFYNSPLHF

J gene: TRBJ1-2
D gene: -
clone size: many
V gene: TRBV7-9
CDR3 DNA: TGTGCCAGCAGCTTACTCGGTCATAACTATGGCTACACCTTC
CDR3 protein: CASSLLGHNYGYTF

J gene: TRBJ2-4
D gene: -
clone size: many
V gene: TRBV12-5
CDR3 DNA: TGTGCTAAACCGGCAGGGCAAGCCAAAAACATTCAGTACTTC
CDR3 protein: CAKPAGQAKNIQYF

J gene: TRBJ1-6
D gene: TRBD1
clone size: -
V gene: TRBV28
CDR3 DNA: TGTGCCAGCAGTAGGGACAGGGTCCACTTT
CDR3 protein: CASSRDRVHF

J gene: TRBJ1-4
D gene: -
clone size: -
V gene: TRBV27
CDR3 DNA: TGTGCCAGCAGTAACCAGTTTGAAAAACTGTTTTTT
CDR3 protein: CASSNQFEKLFF

J gene: TRBJ2-5
D gene: TRBD1
clone size: -
V gene: TRBV27
CDR3 DNA: TGTGCCAGCAGTTTCAACGGACAGGGGCAAGAGACCCAGTACTTC
CDR3 protein: CASSFNGQGQETQYF

J gene: TRBJ2-1
D gene: TRBD2
clone size: few
V gene: TRBV4-2
CDR3 DNA: TGTGCCAGCAGCCCCCGGAGCCAAGCGGGAGGTAGCGATGAGCAGTTCTTC
CDR3 protein: CASSPRSQAGGSDEQFF

J gene: TRBJ2-2
D gene: -
clone size: many
V gene: TRBV27
CDR3 DNA: TGTGCCAGCAGTTCGGACGGCACCACCGGGGAGCTGTTTTTT
CDR3 protein: CASSSDGTTGELFF

J gene: TRBJ2-6
D gene: -
clone size: many
V gene: TRBV29-1
CDR3 DNA: TGCAGCGTTCTGGGGGCCTCTGGGGCCAACGTCCTGACTTTC
CDR3 protein: CSVLGASGANVLTF

J gene: TRBJ1-1
D gene: -
clone size: few
V gene: TRBV15
CDR3 DNA: TGTGCCACCAGCAGCCCGGGACACCCGAACACTGAAGCTTTCTTT
CDR3 protein: CATSSPGHPNTEAFF

J gene: TRBJ2-1
D gene: TRBD1
clone size: many
V gene: TRBV10-3
CDR3 DNA: TGTGCCAGCACAGGGGGCCCCTCGGATGAGCAGTTCTTC
CDR3 protein: CASTGGPSDEQFF

J gene: TRBJ1-3
D gene: -
clone size: many
V gene: TRBV20-1
CDR3 DNA: TGCAGTGCGGGAGGACAGAGGGGAAACACCATATATTTT
CDR3 protein: CSAGGQRGNTIYF

J gene: TRBJ1-2
D gene: TRBD1
clone size: few
V gene: TRBV24-1
CDR3 DNA: TGTGCCACCAGGAGCCGGACAGGGAATGGCTACACCTTC
CDR3 protein: CATRSRTGNGYTF

J gene: TRBJ1-1
D gene: -
clone size: many
V gene: TRBV7-9
CDR3 DNA: TGTGCCAGCCTCGCTCCGGGACAATCGAACACTGAAGCTTTCTTT
CDR3 protein: CASLAPGQSNTEAFF

J gene: TRBJ2-3
D gene: TRBD2
clone size: -
V gene: TRBV9
CDR3 DNA: TGTGCCAGCAGCACCGGGACTAGCCCCGGGGATACGCAGTATTTT
CDR3 protein: CASSTGTSPGDTQYF

J gene: TRBJ1-1
D gene: -
clone size: many
V gene: TRBV29-1
CDR3 DNA: TGCAGCGTTGTAACGGAGTGGGGCGCTGAAGCTTTCTTT
CDR3 protein: CSVVTEWGAEAFF

J gene: TRBJ2-1
D gene: -
clone size: -
V gene: TRBV30
CDR3 DNA: TGTGCCTGGAGTTTACCGGGCAGCTCCTACAATGAGCAGTTCTTC
CDR3 protein: CAWSLPGSSYNEQFF

J gene: TRBJ2-2
D gene: TRBD2
clone size: few
V gene: TRBV14
CDR3 DNA: TGTGCCAGCAGCCGGGGACTAGCGCGGAACACCGGGGAGCTGTTTTTT
CDR3 protein: CASSRGLARNTGELFF

J gene: TRBJ2-7
D gene: -
clone size: many
V gene: TRBV6-5
CDR3 DNA: TGTGCCAGCAGCTCACTCGGGACAAAAGGGGGCTACGAGCAGTACTTC
CDR3 protein: CASSSLGTKGGYEQYF

J gene: TRBJ2-7
D gene: TRBD2
clone size: -
V gene: TRBV7-6
CDR3 DNA: TGTGCCAGCACCCCCGGGGGGTACTCCTACGAGCAGTACTTC
CDR3 protein: CASTPGGYSYEQYF

J gene: TRBJ2-3
D gene: TRBD2
clone size: many
V gene: TRBV7-8
CDR3 DNA: TGTGCCAGCGGAGCGGGGATGCACACAGATACGCAGTATTTT
CDR3 protein: CASGAGMHTDTQYF

J gene: TRBJ2-7
D gene: TRBD2
clone size: few
V gene: TRBV20-1
CDR3 DNA: TGCAGCTCTGAGGTAGCGGGGGGGCATGAGCAGTACTTC
CDR3 protein: CSSEVAGGHEQYF

J gene: TRBJ2-3
D gene: TRBD2
clone size: few
V gene: TRBV27
CDR3 DNA: TGTGCCAGCAGGCTCGGGGGGGCCCCAGATACGCAGTATTTT
CDR3 protein: CASRLGGAPDTQYF

J gene: TRBJ2-1
D gene: -
clone size: many
V gene: TRBV29-1
CDR3 DNA: TGCAGCGTCCGGGGGCTGCTTGTGAATGAGCAGTTCTTC
CDR3 protein: CSVRGLLVNEQFF

J gene: TRBJ1-1
D gene: -
clone size: many
V gene: TRBV4-3
CDR3 DNA: TGCGCCAGCAGCCAAGAGAGGGAGGCGGAGGGGACTGAAGCTTTCTTT
CDR3 protein: CASSQEREAEGTEAFF

J gene: TRBJ2-5
D gene: TRBD1
clone size: -
V gene: TRBV5-6
CDR3 DNA: TGTGCCAGCAGAGATGGGACAGGGGTAGAGACCCAGTACTTC
CDR3 protein: CASRDGTGVETQYF

J gene: TRBJ1-1
D gene: -
clone size: -
V gene: TRBV6-5
CDR3 DNA: TGTGCCAGCAGCCCATGGACCGGGGCCTTGAACACTGAAGCTTTCTTT
CDR3 protein: CASSPWTGALNTEAFF

J gene: TRBJ1-6
D gene: -
clone size: few
V gene: TRBV12-3/TRBV12-4
CDR3 DNA: TGTGCCAGCAGTCCGCGGACAGTTTCGGCGTCACCCCTCCACTTT
CDR3 protein: CASSPRTVSASPLHF

J gene: TRBJ1-1
D gene: TRBD1
clone size: -
V gene: TRBV18
CDR3 DNA: TGTGCCAGCTCACCCGACAGGGTCATGAACACTGAAGCTTTCTTT
CDR3 protein: CASSPDRVMNTEAFF

J gene: TRBJ2-1
D gene: TRBD2
clone size: -
V gene: TRBV20-1
CDR3 DNA: TGCAGTGCTAGAGAAACCGGGGGGTTTGAGCAGTTCTTC
CDR3 protein: CSARETGGFEQFF

J gene: TRBJ1-1
D gene: -
clone size: -
V gene: TRBV3-1
CDR3 DNA: TGTGCCAGCAGGTCGACGTTGGAAGCTTTCTTT
CDR3 protein: CASRSTLEAFF